Below, 11 T cell receptor beta chains from the same sample are listed, as sequenced in a study of blood T cell repertoires in COVID-19. The method was immunoSEQ multiplex PCR; TCRdb's version includes in-frame clones alone and lacks a portion of them. The sample has fewer than 300,000 clones, about four fifths seen once. The sequencing sample was made of peripheral blood. All receptors derive from a person aged 70 to 80 with COVID-19, enrolled during active disease.

The gene calls are TRBV5-1 and TRBJ1-1, with 9 bases identical to TRBD1. V dropped 2 bases and J dropped 5; count of bases not matched to a gene: 7. Germline lookup yields CDR1 SGHRS and CDR2 YFSETQ. This CDR3 region has 15 residues. CDR3 sequence reads: CASSFSQGAVTEAFF. CDR3 sequence (DNA): TGCGCCAGCAGCTTTTCACAGGGGGCTGTTACTGAAGCTTTCTTT.

This chain joins TRBV7-9 and TRBJ2-3; the D gene is possibly TRBD2 (5 bases). Trimming took 5 bases from V and 0 from J, leaving 15 bases between them. Germline CDR1 and CDR2: SEHNR and FQNEAQ (reference sequence). CDR3 length equals 16 residues. This chain's CDR3 is CASSMLAFSSTDTQYF. CDR3 sequence (DNA): TGTGCCAGCAGCATGCTAGCATTTAGTAGCACAGATACGCAGTATTTT. The variable domain in full, completed from reference TRBV7-9 and TRBJ2-3, reads DTGVSQNPRHKITKRGQNVTFRCDPISEHNRLYWYRQTLGQGPEFLTYFQNEAQLEKSRLLSDRFSAERPKGSFSTLEIQRTEQGDSAMYLCASSMLAFSSTDTQYFGPGTRLTVL.

V and J are TRBV27 and TRBJ2-1; TRBD2 matches 10 bases. This CDR3 region has 16 residues. V lost 6 bases, J lost 8 bases, and 13 bases stayed unmatched. Germline assignment: CDR1 MNHEY and CDR2 SMNVEV (reference sequence). In DNA form, the CDR3 reads TGTGCCAGCAGCTTTTTATCTAGCGGGAGAAGGGATGAGCAGTTCTTC. This encodes CASSFLSSGRRDEQFF.

CDR3 amino acids: CASTTGTGFVFF. CDR3 sequence (DNA): TGTGCCAGCACAACCGGGACAGGGTTTGTGTTCTTT. This rearrangement joins TRBV19 to TRBJ1-1, with 9 bases lining up with TRBD1. Germline assignment: CDR1 LNHDA and CDR2 SQIVND (reference sequence). With 9 bases clipped from V and 14 bases from J, the junction kept 13 bases outside the gene matches. The CDR3 runs 12 residues.

The chain links TRBV5-1 to TRBJ2-3, with 7 bases fitting TRBD1. Per germline, CDR1 SGHRS and CDR2 YFSETQ. After removal of 2 bases from V and 5 bases from J, the junction contained 5 bases not matched to a gene. The CDR3 extends over 14 amino acids. The CDR3 spells CASSFDRAGDTQYF. The CDR3 DNA sequence: TGCGCCAGCAGCTTCGACAGGGCGGGAGATACGCAGTATTTT.

The chain uses TRBV2 and TRBJ1-4, with a weak D call TRBD1 (5 bases). The germline V gene has CDR1 SNHLY and CDR2 FYNNEI. Deletions cut 4 bases from V and 10 bases from J, with 13 bases between. The CDR3 is 13 residues long. For the CDR3, the DNA is TGTGCCAGCAGTGCAACCTCCACAGGAAAACTGTTTTTT. Translation: CASSATSTGKLFF.

The rearrangement links TRBV5-5 to TRBJ2-3; tentatively, D is TRBD2 (6 bases). The V end was cut by 4 bases, the J end by 8 bases, with 8 bases between. The germline CDR1 and CDR2 sequences are SGHKS and YYEKEE (reference sequence). CDR3 length: 11 amino acids. The CDR3, as DNA: TGTGCCAGCAGCGGCGGGGTTACGCAGTATTTT. Its protein is CASSGGVTQYF.

The genes are TRBV5-8 and TRBJ1-2, with a weak D call TRBD1 (5 bases). CDR3 size: 19 residues. V was pared by 0 bases and J by 4 bases, with 25 bases between. In germline, CDR1 is SGHTS, CDR2 YDEGEE. CDR3 DNA: TGTGCCAGCAGCTTGGATGGCAGGGCCAATTTCGGAGCTTCCTATGGCTACACCTTC. Translating it yields CASSLDGRANFGASYGYTF.

The DNA of the CDR3 is TGTGCCAGCAGCCCCGACAGGGGGACACAAGAGACCCAGTACTTC. It is translated as CASSPDRGTQETQYF. The chain combines TRBV7-7 with TRBJ2-5, with 9 bases lining up with TRBD1. V shed 5 bases and J 2 bases; nucleotides not matched to a gene: 6. The CDR3 runs 15 residues. Germline values: CDR1 SSHAT, CDR2 FNYEAQ (reference sequence).

The rearrangement links TRBV4-3 to TRBJ2-5; no definite D call. Germline CDR1 and CDR2: LGHNA and YSLEER. Trimming pared 6 bases from V and 5 bases from J, leaving 22 bases between. This CDR3 has 16 amino acids. Here the CDR3 reads CASRPIVSVFYETQYF. DNA of the CDR3: TGCGCCAGCAGGCCTATAGTAAGCGTTTTTTACGAGACCCAGTACTTC.

The chain combines TRBV11-1 with TRBJ2-1, with TRBD2 matching 11 bases. Germline loops: CDR1 SGHAT, CDR2 FQDESV (reference sequence). This CDR3 has 15 residues. V shed 5 bases and J 4 bases; nucleotides not matched to a gene: 4. CDR3 protein: CASSRTSGGYNEQFF. The CDR3 coding sequence is TGTGCCAGCAGCAGAACTAGCGGGGGTTACAATGAGCAGTTCTTC. The full variable domain, completed using reference TRBV11-1 and TRBJ2-1, is EAEVAQSPRYKITEKSQAVAFWCDPISGHATLYWYRQILGQGPELLVQFQDESVVDDSQLPKDRFSAERLKGVDSTLKIQPAELGDSAMYLCASSRTSGGYNEQFFGPGTRLTVL.